Sequencing of this T cell receptor beta chain was carried out in a study of T cells in localized non-small cell lung cancer. Study-level points and caveats: Turning up in adjacent lung were a median approximately 57 of the top 100 tumor clones.

Points on this clone: As yet, its antigen is unknown.

Repertoires were generated with immunoSEQ multiplex PCR, while TCRdb's copy carries only in-frame clones and drops some. This sample yields over 1,000 clones, of which 27% are seen a single time; 15% to 20% belongs to the top ten. The CDR3 sequence is 17 residues long. V lost 3 bases, J lost 1 base, and 11 bases stayed unmatched. CDR1 and CDR2 from the germline V gene are KGHSH and LQKENI. The receptor's source is an older female donor with stage III squamous cell lung carcinoma. Sample: lung tumor tissue, taken before any cancer treatment. The V call is TRBV18, the J call TRBJ2-7, with 8 positions matching TRBD2. The CDR3 region has the DNA TGTGCCAGCTCACCCGCGTACCGTGCGGGAGGATCCTACGAGCAGTACTTC. Protein product: CASSPAYRAGGSYEQYF.